This entry features one T cell receptor (beta chain) sequence. Its antigen is unknown. This CDR3 is 14 amino acids long. Germline V gene sequence: CDR1 SGDLS, CDR2 YYNGEE. With V trimmed by 3 bases and J by 6 bases, 8 bases remained unmatched. The sample belongs to a study of blood T cells in healthy people across ages. General study points: Fewer expanded clones and more diversity marked long-lived versus aged donors.

Next came a second PCR, run for roughly 6 to 11 cycles, which used a sample-barcoded 5' primer along with a J-beta primer mix. TCRdb fed the 5' RACE reads into MiXCR, producing one record per CDR3 protein. The table lists approximately 790,000 distinct CDR3 sequences, about 59% of them singletons. This clonotype originated in a man in his thirties or forties in good health. The sequencing input was blood. The rearrangement uses TRBV9 and TRBJ2-7; TRBD1 matches 8 bases. The DNA for the CDR3 is TGTGCCAGCAGCGCCGGACAGGGCGGTGGCGAGCAGTACTTC. Protein: CASSAGQGGGEQYF.